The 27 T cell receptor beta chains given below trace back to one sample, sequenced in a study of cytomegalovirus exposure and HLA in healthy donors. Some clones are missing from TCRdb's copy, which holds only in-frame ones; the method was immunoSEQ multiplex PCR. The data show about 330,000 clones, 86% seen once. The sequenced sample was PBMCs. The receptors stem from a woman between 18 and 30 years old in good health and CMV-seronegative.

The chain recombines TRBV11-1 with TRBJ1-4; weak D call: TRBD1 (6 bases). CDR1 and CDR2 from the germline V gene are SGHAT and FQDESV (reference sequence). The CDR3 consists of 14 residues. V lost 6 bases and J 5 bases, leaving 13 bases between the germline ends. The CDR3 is CASSLDSLNEKLFF. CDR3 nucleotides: TGTGCCAGCAGTTTGGACAGCTTGAATGAAAAACTGTTTTTT.

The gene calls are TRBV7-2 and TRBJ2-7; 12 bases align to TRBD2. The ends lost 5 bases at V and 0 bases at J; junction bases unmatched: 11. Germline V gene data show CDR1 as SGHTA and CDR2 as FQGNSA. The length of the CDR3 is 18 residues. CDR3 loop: CASSNYYGLAGSSYEQYF. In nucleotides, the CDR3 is TGTGCCAGCAGCAACTACTACGGACTAGCGGGAAGCTCCTACGAGCAGTACTTC.

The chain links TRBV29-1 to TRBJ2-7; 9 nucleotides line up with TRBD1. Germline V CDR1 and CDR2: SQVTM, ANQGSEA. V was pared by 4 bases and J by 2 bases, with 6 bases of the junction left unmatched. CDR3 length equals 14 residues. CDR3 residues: CSVGVWDRAYEQYF. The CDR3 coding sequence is TGCAGCGTTGGGGTTTGGGACAGGGCCTACGAGCAGTACTTC.

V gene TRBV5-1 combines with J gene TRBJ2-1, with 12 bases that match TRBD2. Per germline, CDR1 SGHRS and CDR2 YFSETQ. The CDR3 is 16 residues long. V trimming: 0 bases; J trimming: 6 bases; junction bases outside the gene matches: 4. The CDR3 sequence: CASSLDPGLAGNEQFF. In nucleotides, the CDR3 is TGCGCCAGCAGCTTGGATCCGGGACTAGCGGGCAATGAGCAGTTCTTC.

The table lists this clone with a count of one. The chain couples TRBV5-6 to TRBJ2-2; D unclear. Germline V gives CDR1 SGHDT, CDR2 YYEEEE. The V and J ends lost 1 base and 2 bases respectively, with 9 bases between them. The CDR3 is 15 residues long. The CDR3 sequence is CASSLLSTNTGELFF. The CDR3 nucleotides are TGTGCCAGCAGCTTGCTGTCTACTAACACCGGGGAGCTGTTTTTT.

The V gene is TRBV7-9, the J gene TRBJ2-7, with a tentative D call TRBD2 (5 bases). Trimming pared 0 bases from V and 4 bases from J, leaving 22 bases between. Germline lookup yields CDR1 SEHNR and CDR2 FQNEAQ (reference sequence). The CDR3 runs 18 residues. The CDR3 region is CASSLALNPLLVNYEQYF. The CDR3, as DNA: TGTGCCAGCAGCTTAGCCCTCAACCCCCTACTAGTGAATTACGAGCAGTACTTC.

DNA for the CDR3: TGCGCCAGCAGCTACAGGGGGATAGGCGGCGACGAGCAGTACTTC. It codes for CASSYRGIGGDEQYF. V gene TRBV5-1 combines with J gene TRBJ2-7, with 8 bases fitting TRBD1. The CDR3 covers 15 residues. Per the germline V gene, CDR1 is SGHRS and CDR2 is YFSETQ. After removal of 3 bases from V and 5 bases from J, the junction contained 10 bases not matched to a gene.

This chain's CDR3 is CASSIVASGSYEQYF. CDR3 DNA: TGTGCCAGTAGTATAGTGGCTAGCGGGAGCTACGAGCAGTACTTC. The genes are TRBV19 and TRBJ2-7, with 10 nucleotides matching TRBD2. The CDR3 is 15 residues long. The germline V gene encodes CDR1 LNHDA and CDR2 SQIVND (reference sequence). The V gene end was trimmed by 1 base and the J gene end by 3 bases; junction bases not matched to a gene: 3. Filled out from reference TRBV19 and TRBJ2-7, the complete variable domain reads DGGITQSPKYLFRKEGQNVTLSCEQNLNHDAMYWYRQDPGQGLRLIYYSQIVNDFQKGDIAEGYSVSREKKESFPLTVTSAQKNPTAFYLCASSIVASGSYEQYFGPGTRLTVT.

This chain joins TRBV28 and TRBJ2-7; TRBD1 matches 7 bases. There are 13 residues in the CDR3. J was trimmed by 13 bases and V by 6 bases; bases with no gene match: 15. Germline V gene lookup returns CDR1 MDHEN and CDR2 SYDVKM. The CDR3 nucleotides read TGTGCCAGCAGCCCCGGGACAGCACTATTGGGTTACTTC. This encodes CASSPGTALLGYF.

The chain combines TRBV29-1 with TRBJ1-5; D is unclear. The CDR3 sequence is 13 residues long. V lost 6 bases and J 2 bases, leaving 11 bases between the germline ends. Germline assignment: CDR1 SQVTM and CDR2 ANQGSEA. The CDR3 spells CSVRDTGNQPQHF. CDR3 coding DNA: TGCAGCGTACGTGATACGGGCAATCAGCCCCAGCATTTT.

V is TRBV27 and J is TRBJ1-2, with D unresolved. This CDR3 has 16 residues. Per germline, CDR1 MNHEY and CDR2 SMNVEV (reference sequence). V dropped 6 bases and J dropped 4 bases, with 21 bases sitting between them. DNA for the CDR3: TGTGCCAGCAGCAGTTCGCTAGGAACTCTCTTCTATGGCTACACCTTC. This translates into CASSSSLGTLFYGYTF.

CDR3 in amino acids: CASSTGQGFSLHEQYF. The CDR3 region has the DNA TGTGCCAGCAGCACGGGACAGGGGTTTTCCCTCCACGAGCAGTACTTC. The chain uses TRBV5-6 and TRBJ2-7, with 10 nucleotides matching TRBD1. Germline V gene sequence: CDR1 SGHDT, CDR2 YYEEEE. The CDR3 spans 16 residues. Trimming removed 4 bases from V and 5 bases from J; junction bases left unmatched: 12. Based on the CDR3 plus reference TRBV5-6 and TRBJ2-7, the full variable domain is DAGVTQSPTHLIKTRGQQVTLRCSPKSGHDTVSWYQQALGQGPQFIFQYYEEEERQRGNFPDRFSGHQFPNYSSELNVNALLLGDSALYLCASSTGQGFSLHEQYFGPGTRLTVT.

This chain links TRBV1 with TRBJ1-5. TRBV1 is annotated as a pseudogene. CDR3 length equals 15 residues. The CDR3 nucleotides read TGCACCAGCAGCCACCGAGGGAGGGGCGGACAGCCCCAGCATTTT. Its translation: CTSSHRGRGGQPQHF.

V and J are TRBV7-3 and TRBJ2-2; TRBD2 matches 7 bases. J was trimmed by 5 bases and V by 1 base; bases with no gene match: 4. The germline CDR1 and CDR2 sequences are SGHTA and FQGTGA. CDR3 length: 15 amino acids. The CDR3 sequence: CASSLSRGGTGELFF. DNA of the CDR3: TGTGCCAGCAGCTTAAGTAGGGGAGGGACCGGGGAGCTGTTTTTT. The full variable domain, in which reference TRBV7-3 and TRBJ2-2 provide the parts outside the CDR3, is GAGVSQTPSNKVTEKGKYVELRCDPISGHTALYWYRQSLGQGPEFLIYFQGTGAADDSGLPNDRFFAVRPEGSVSTLKIQRTERGDSAVYLCASSLSRGGTGELFFGEGSRLTVL.

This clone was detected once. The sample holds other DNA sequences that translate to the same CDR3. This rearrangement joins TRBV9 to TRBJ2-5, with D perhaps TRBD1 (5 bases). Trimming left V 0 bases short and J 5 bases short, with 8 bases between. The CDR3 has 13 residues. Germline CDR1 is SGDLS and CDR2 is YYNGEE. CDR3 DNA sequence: TGTGCCAGCAGCGTAGGGCCAGGGGAGACCCAGTACTTC. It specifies CASSVGPGETQYF.

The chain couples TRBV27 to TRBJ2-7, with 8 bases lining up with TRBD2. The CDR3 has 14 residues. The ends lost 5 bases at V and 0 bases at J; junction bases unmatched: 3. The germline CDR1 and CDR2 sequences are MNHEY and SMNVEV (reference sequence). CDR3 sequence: CASSTSGASYEQYF. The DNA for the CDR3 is TGTGCCAGCAGTACTAGCGGAGCCTCCTACGAGCAGTACTTC.

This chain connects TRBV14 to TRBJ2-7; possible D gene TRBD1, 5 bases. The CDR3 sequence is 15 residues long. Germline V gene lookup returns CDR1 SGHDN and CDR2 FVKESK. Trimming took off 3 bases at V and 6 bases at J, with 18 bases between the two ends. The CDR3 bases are TGTGCCAGCAGCCAGTATGGGAACAAGGGGTCCGAGCAGTACTTC. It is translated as CASSQYGNKGSEQYF.

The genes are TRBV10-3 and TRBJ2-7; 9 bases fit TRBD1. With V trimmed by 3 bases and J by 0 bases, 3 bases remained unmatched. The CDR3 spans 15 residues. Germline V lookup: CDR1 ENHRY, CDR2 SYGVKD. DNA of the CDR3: TGTGCCATCAGTGAACGGACAGGGGTCTCCTACGAGCAGTACTTC. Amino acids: CAISERTGVSYEQYF.

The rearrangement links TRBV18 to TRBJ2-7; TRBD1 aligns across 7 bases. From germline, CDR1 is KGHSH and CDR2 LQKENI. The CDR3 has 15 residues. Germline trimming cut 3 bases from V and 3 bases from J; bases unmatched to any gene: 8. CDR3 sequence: CASSPLGDSDYEQYF. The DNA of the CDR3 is TGTGCCAGCTCACCCTTGGGGGACAGCGACTACGAGCAGTACTTC.

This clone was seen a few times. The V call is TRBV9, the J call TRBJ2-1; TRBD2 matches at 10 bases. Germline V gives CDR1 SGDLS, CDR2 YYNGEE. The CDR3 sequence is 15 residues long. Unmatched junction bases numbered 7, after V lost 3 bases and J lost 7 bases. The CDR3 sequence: CASSESSGRTNEQFF. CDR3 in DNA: TGTGCCAGCAGCGAATCTAGCGGGAGAACGAATGAGCAGTTCTTC. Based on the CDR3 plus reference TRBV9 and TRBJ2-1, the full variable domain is DSGVTQTPKHLITATGQRVTLRCSPRSGDLSVYWYQQSLDQGLQFLIQYYNGEERAKGNILERFSAQQFPDLHSELNLSSLELGDSALYFCASSESSGRTNEQFFGPGTRLTVL.

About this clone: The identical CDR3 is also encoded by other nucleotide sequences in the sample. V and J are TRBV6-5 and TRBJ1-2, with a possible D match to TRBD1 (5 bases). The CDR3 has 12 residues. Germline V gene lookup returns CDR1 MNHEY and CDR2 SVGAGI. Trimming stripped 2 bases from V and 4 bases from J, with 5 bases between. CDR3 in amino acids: CASSYDSYGYTF. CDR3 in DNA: TGTGCCAGCAGTTACGACAGCTATGGCTACACCTTC.

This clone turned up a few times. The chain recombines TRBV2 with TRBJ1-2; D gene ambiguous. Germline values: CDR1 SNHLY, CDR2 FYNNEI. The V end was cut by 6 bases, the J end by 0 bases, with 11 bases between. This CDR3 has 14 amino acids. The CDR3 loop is CASRRSGSNYGYTF. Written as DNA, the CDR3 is TGTGCCAGCAGGCGGTCTGGATCTAACTATGGCTACACCTTC.

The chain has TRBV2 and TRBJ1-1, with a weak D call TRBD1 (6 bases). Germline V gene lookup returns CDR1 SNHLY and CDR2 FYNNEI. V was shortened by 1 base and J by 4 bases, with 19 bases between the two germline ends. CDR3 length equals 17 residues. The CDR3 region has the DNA TGTGCCAGCAGTGAAGGGTCATCCCGTTTGGGGGCCACTGAAGCTTTCTTT. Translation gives CASSEGSSRLGATEAFF.

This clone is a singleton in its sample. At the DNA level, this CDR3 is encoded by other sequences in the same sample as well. The CDR3 region is CSVDRGNTGELFF. CDR3 nucleotides: TGCAGCGTTGATAGGGGGAACACCGGGGAGCTGTTTTTT. The chain is built from TRBV29-1 and TRBJ2-2; tentatively, D is TRBD1 (5 bases). This CDR3 region has 13 residues. Germline V gene lookup returns CDR1 SQVTM and CDR2 ANQGSEA. With 3 bases removed from V and 1 base from J, the gap between germline ends came to 6 bases.

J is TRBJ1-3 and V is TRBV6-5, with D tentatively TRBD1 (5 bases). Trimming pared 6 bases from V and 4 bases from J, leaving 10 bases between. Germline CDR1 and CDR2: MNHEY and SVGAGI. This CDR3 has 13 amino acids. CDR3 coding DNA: TGTGCCAGCAGACGGGGGTTGGGAAACACCATATATTTT. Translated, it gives CASRRGLGNTIYF.

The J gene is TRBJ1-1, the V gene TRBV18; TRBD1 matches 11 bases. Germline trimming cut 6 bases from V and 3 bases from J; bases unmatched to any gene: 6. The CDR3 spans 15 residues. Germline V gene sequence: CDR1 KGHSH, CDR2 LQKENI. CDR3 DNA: TGTGCCAGCTCCCGGGACAGGGGGGGTGACACTGAAGCTTTCTTT. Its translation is CASSRDRGGDTEAFF.

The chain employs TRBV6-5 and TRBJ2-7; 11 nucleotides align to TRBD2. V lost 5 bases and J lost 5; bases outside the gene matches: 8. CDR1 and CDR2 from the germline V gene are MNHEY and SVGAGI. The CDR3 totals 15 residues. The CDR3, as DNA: TGTGCCAGCAGTCTAGCGGGAGGACCGCCTCACGAGCAGTACTTC. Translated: CASSLAGGPPHEQYF.